Included here is one T cell receptor (beta chain) sequence, with context. This sample was taken from a study of blood T cell repertoires in COVID-19. Looking at the study overall: The analysed material was cDNA or gDNA that came from T cells, B-cell-depleted T cells, or PBMCs.

The CDR3 contains 15 residues. CDR1 KGHSH and CDR2 LQKENI come from the germline V gene. Deletions cut 1 base from V and 9 bases from J, with 16 bases between. In the original analysis: Amplification with reference gene primers provided the estimates of nucleated cell counts. Sequenced by immunoSEQ multiplex PCR; TCRdb stores in-frame clones only, minus some. The V and J calls and the clone size are those of that table, but D and trimming were determined from the DNA. In the table there are about 100,000 clones, 80% of which are singletons. This sequence was found in a woman between 65 and 79 years old with acute or convalescent COVID-19. The chain uses TRBV18 and TRBJ2-1; TRBD2 is a possible D gene (5 bases). Sequenced input: peripheral blood. Written as DNA, the CDR3 is TGTGCCAGCTCACCACAGCGCTCGGGGTCTGGTGAGCAGTTCTTC. This translates into CASSPQRSGSGEQFF.